This TCR beta chain emerged from a study of T cell changes during pregnancy in multiple sclerosis (dated by TCRdb to between 2018 and 2020). Regarding the study in general: In women with multiple sclerosis, the researchers looked at how the T cell repertoire shifted as pregnancy progressed.

Library prep was done by the immunoSEQ multiplex PCR assay. In its TCRdb copy, this immuneACCESS table keeps in-frame sequences only and misses some clones. Where compared with another copy, unresolved V genes explain less than half of these, and the others have no known cause. Across this sample there are just over 80,000 clones, with roughly 96% seen only once. More than 1% of the sample comes from the top ten. The count of this clone is one. Its antigen is still unknown. Base qualities are missing; no much larger clone stands one base away. The CDR3 runs 15 amino acids, cysteine and phenylalanine included. Only CDR3 DNA remains: 45 bases, in frame from the first base. For CDR1 and CDR2, the germline V gene (reference sequence) lists MNHEY and SMNVEV. V loses 0 bases, J loses 1 base, and the germline ends lie 7 bases apart.

This clonotype was obtained from a female donor with multiple sclerosis, enrolled in a pregnancy study. The starting material was peripheral blood, obtained in the second trimester of pregnancy. The chain is assembled from TRBV27 and TRBJ1-3; the D gene cannot be resolved reliably. For the CDR3, the sequence is CASSLSITSGNTIYF. In nucleotides, the sequence is TGTGCCAGCAGTTTATCGATCACATCTGGAAACACCATATATTTT.